These T cell receptor beta chains were read from a single sample in a study of T cells in Graves' hyperthyroidism and ophthalmopathy. TCRdb reanalysed the multiplex PCR reads using MiXCR and keeps one entry per CDR3 protein. This sample has a few hundred thousand distinct CDR3 sequences, with approximately 17% found just once. Sequencing was done on a sample of blood. The receptor set was obtained from a woman younger than 30 with Graves' ophthalmopathy. CDR3s include the opening cysteine and the closing phenylalanine or tryptophan. Each record gives: CDR3 DNA, CDR3 protein, V gene, clone size, D gene, J gene. A D gene is named only where the DNA matches it firmly. The listing skips clone size in some rows; elsewhere it reads once, few, many or a size class.

TGTGCCAGCAGTGGACTAGCGGTTACAGATACGCAGTATTTT | CASSGLAVTDTQYF | TRBV2 | many | TRBD2 | TRBJ2-3
TGTGCCAGCAGTTATGTAGCGGGAGGCCTCACAGATACGCAGTATTTT | CASSYVAGGLTDTQYF | TRBV6-2/TRBV6-3 | many | TRBD2 | TRBJ2-3
TGTGCCTGGAGTGTAGGGGGCGGAAACCTAGCCAAAAACATTCAGTACTTC | CAWSVGGGNLAKNIQYF | TRBV30 | - | TRBD1 | TRBJ2-4
TGTGCCAGCAGGACATCCACCTGGGGCGCCGAGCAGTACTTC | CASRTSTWGAEQYF | TRBV6-2/TRBV6-3 | many | - | TRBJ2-7
TGTGCCAGCAGCTTAGTATCGTCGGATGGTGGCTACACCTTC | CASSLVSSDGGYTF | TRBV7-2 | - | - | TRBJ1-2
TGCAGCGTTGGACGGACAAGTAATCAGCCCCAGCATTTT | CSVGRTSNQPQHF | TRBV29-1 | few | - | TRBJ1-5
TGTGCCACCAGCAGAGGGGTTCAGGGGGAGCTGTTTTTT | CATSRGVQGELFF | TRBV15 | many | - | TRBJ2-2
TGCGCCAGCAGCTTGGGGACGGCGGAAGAGACCCAGTACTTC | CASSLGTAEETQYF | TRBV5-1 | few | - | TRBJ2-5
TGTGCCAGCGGAGGGGCCGGCACAGATACGCAGTATTTT | CASGGAGTDTQYF | TRBV7-9 | many | - | TRBJ2-3
TGTGCTAGTGGTACCAGGACTAGCGCAACCTACGAGCAGTACTTC | CASGTRTSATYEQYF | TRBV12-5 | - | TRBD2 | TRBJ2-7
TGTGCCAGCAGTTGGGGCCAGGGGGCCGGCAATGAGCAGTTCTTC | CASSWGQGAGNEQFF | TRBV6-2/TRBV6-3 | many | TRBD1 | TRBJ2-1
TGTGCCAGCGGGCTATTGGTCTCGGGAAACACCATATATTTT | CASGLLVSGNTIYF | TRBV7-9 | few | - | TRBJ1-3